The present T cell receptor (beta chain) was sequenced within a study of shared clonotypes between healthy human individuals. Profiling relied on immunoSEQ multiplex PCR, and the TCRdb table lists in-frame clones only, not all of them. The sample holds about 2.1 million clones, around 95% seen once. CDR1 is MDHEN and CDR2 is SYDVKM in the germline V gene. The V and J ends lost 4 bases and 4 bases, in that order; junction bases with no gene match: 13. The CDR3 is made up of 17 amino acids. Naive CD8 cells, CD45RO-negative and positively selected for CCR7, excluded terminally differentiated effector memory CD45RA+ cells.

The rearrangement joins TRBV28 to TRBJ1-2; 9 nucleotides agree with TRBD1. This clonotype originated in a man between 18 and 35 years old in good health. Some clones in this sample may be carry-over from other donors' samples. Sequenced: naive CD8+ T cells from PBMCs. CDR3 loop: CASSSGSTGGLGYGYTF. DNA for the CDR3: TGTGCCAGCAGTTCCGGCTCAACAGGGGGCTTGGGCTATGGCTACACCTTC.